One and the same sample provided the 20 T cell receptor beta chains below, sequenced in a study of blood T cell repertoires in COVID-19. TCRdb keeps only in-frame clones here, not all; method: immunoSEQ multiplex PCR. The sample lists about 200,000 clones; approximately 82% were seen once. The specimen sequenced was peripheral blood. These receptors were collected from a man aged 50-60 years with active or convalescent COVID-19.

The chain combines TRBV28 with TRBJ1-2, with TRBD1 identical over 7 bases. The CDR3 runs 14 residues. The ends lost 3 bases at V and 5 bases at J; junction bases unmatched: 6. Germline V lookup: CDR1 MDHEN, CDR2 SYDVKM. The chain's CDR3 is CASSLLQGRYGYTF. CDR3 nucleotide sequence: TGTGCCAGCAGTTTGTTACAGGGGCGGTATGGCTACACCTTC.

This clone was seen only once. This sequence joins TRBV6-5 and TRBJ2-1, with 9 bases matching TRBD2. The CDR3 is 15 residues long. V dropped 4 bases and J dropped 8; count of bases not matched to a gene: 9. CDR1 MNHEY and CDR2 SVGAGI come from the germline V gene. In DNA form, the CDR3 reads TGTGCCAGCAGTTTACTAGGCGGGAGGGTGGATGAGCAGTTCTTC. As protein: CASSLLGGRVDEQFF.

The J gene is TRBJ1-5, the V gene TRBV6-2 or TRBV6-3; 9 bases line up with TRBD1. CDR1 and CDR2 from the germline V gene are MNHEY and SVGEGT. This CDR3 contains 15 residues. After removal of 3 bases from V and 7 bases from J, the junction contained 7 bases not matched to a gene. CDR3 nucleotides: TGTGCCAGCAGTTATTCAACAGGGGGCTGGCAGCCCCAGCATTTT. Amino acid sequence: CASSYSTGGWQPQHF.

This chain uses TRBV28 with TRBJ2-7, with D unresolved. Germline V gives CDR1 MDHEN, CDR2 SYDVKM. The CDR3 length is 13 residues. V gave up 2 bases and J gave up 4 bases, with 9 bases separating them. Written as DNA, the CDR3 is TGTGCCAGCAGTTTACCCAACCAGTACGAGCAGTACTTC. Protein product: CASSLPNQYEQYF.

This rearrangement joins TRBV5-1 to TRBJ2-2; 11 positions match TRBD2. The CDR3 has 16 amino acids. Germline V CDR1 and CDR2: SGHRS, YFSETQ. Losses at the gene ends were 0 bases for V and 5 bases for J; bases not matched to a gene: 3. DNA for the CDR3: TGCGCCAGCAGCTTGGGGTCTAGCGGGAGGACCGGGGAGCTGTTTTTT. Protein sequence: CASSLGSSGRTGELFF.

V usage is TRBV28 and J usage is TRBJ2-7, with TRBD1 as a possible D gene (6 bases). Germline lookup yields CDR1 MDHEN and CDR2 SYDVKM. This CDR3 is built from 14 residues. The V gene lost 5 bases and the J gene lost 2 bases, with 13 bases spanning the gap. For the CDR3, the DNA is TGTGCCAGCAGTCCCCCAGCAGGGGCCTACGAGCAGTACGTC. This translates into CASSPPAGAYEQYV.

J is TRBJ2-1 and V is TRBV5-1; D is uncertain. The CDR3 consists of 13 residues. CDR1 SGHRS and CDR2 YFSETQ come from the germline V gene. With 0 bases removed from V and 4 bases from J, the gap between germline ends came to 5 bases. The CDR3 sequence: CASSLALYNEQFF. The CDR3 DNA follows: TGCGCCAGCAGCTTGGCTCTGTACAATGAGCAGTTCTTC.

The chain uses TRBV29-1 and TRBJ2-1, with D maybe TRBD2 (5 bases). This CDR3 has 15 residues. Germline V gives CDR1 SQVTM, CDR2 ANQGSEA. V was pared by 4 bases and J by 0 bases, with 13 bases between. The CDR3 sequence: CSVGCTGSSYNEQFF. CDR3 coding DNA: TGCAGCGTTGGGTGTACGGGGAGCTCCTACAATGAGCAGTTCTTC.

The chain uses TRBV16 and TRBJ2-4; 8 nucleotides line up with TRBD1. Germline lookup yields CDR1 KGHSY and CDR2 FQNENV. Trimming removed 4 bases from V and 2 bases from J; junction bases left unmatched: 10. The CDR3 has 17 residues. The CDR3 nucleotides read TGTGCCAGCAGCCTGGACTACGGACAGGGTACCAAAAACATTCAGTACTTC. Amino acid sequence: CASSLDYGQGTKNIQYF.

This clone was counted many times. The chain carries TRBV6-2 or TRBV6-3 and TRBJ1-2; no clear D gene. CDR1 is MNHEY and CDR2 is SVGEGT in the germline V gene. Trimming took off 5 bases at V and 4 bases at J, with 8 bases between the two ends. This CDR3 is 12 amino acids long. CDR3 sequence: CASSDLGYGYTF. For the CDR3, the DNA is TGTGCCAGCAGTGACCTAGGCTATGGCTACACCTTC.

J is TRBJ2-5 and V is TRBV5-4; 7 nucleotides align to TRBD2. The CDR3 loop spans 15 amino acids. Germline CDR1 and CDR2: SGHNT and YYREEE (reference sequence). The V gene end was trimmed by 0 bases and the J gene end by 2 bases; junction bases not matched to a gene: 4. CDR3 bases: TGTGCCAGCAGCTTGGTGGCGCGGGAGCAAGAGACCCAGTACTTC. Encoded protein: CASSLVAREQETQYF.

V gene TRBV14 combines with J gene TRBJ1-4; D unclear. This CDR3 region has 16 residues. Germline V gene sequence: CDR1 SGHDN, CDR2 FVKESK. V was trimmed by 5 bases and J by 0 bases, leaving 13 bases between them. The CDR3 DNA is TGTGCCAGCAGCACGTCGAGGGATGCAACTAATGAAAAACTGTTTTTT. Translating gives CASSTSRDATNEKLFF. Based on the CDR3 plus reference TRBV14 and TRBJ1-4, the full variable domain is EAGVTQFPSHSVIEKGQTVTLRCDPISGHDNLYWYRRVMGKEIKFLLHFVKESKQDESGMPNNRFLAERTGGTYSTLKVQPAELEDSGVYFCASSTSRDATNEKLFFGSGTQLSVL.

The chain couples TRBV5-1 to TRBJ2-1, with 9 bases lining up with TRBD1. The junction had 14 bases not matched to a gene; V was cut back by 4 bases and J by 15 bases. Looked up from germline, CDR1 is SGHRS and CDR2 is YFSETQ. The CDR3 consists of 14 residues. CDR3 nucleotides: TGCGCCAGCAGCGTGGGTTCACCGGGACAGGGTCTGTTCTTC. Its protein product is CASSVGSPGQGLFF.

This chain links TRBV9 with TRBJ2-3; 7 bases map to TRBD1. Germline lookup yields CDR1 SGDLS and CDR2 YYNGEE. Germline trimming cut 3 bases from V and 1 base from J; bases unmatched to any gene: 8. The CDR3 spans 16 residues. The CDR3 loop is CASSEGWDSRTDTQYF. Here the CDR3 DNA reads TGTGCCAGCAGCGAAGGGTGGGACAGCCGCACAGATACGCAGTATTTT.

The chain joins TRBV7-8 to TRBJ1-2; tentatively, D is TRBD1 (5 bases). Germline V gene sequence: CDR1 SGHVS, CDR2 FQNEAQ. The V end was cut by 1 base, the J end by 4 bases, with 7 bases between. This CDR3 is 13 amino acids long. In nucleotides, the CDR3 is TGTGCCAGCAGCTTAGTAGGGGCCTATGGCTACACCTTC. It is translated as CASSLVGAYGYTF.

The CDR3 coding sequence is TGTGCCAGCAGCCCTGTCCCCTACAATGAGCAGTTCTTC. Translation gives CASSPVPYNEQFF. The chain carries TRBV3-1 (or the pseudogene TRBV3-2) and TRBJ2-1; no reliable D call. Deletions cut 4 bases from V and 2 bases from J, with 6 bases between. Germline CDR1 and CDR2: LGHDT and YNNKEL (reference sequence). The CDR3 consists of 13 residues.

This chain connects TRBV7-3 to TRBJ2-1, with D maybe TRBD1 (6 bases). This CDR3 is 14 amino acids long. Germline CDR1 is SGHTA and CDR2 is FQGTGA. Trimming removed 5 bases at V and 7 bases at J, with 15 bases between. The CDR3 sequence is CASSDNSQGNEQFF. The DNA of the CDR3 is TGTGCCAGCAGCGATAATTCACAGGGTAATGAGCAGTTCTTC.

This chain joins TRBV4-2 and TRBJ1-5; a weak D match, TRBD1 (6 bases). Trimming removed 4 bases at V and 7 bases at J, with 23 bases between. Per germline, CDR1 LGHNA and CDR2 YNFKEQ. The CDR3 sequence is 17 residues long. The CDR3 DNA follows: TGTGCCAGCAGCCCTCGCCATAGGGGCACGAGGGGGCAGCCCCAGCATTTT. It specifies CASSPRHRGTRGQPQHF.

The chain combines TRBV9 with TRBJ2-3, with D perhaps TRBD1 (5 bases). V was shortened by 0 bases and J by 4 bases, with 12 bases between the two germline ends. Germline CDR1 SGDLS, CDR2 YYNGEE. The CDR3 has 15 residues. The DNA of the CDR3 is TGTGCCAGCAGCGTAGAAGGGGCGTGGGCAGATACGCAGTATTTT. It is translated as CASSVEGAWADTQYF.

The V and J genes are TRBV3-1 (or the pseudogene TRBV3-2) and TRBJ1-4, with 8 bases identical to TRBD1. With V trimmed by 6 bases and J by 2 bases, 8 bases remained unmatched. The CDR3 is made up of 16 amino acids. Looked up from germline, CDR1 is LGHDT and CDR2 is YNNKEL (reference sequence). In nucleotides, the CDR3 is TGTGCCAGCAGTCAGGACAGGGAGAAGACTAATGAAAAACTGTTTTTT. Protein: CASSQDREKTNEKLFF.